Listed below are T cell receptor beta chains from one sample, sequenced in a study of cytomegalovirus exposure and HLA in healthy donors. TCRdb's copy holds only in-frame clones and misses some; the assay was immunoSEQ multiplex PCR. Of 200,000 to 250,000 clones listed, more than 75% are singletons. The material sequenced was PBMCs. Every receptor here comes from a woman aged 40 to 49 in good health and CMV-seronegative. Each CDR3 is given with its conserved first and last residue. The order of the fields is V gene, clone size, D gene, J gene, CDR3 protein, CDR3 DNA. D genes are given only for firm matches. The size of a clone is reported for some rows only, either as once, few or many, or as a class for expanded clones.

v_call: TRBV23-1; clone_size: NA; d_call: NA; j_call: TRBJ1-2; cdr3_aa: CALGEYGYTF; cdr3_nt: TGCGCCTTAGGGGAATATGGCTACACCTTC
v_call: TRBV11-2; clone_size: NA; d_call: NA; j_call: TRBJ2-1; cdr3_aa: CASSPQGPYNEQFF; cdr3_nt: TGTGCCAGCAGCCCGCAGGGGCCCTACAATGAGCAGTTCTTC
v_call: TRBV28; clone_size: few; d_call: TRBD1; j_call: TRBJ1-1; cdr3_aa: CASSNRGTAFF; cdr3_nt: TGTGCCAGCAGCAACAGGGGAACCGCTTTCTTT
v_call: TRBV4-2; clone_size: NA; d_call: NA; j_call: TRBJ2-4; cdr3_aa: CASSQERGTKNIQYF; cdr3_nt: TGTGCCAGCAGCCAAGAAAGGGGGACCAAAAACATTCAGTACTTC
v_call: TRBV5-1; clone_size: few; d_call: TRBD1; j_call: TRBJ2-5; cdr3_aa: CASTLVGQGQETQYF; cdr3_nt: TGCGCCAGCACCTTGGTGGGACAGGGTCAGGAGACCCAGTACTTC
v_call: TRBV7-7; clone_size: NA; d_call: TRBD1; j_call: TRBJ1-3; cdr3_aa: CASSQGQGGDTIYF; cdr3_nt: TGTGCCAGCAGCCAAGGACAGGGGGGAGACACCATATATTTT
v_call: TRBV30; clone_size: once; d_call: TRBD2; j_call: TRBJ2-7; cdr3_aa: CAWSVASGPKYF; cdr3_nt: TGTGCCTGGAGTGTAGCTAGCGGGCCTAAGTACTTC
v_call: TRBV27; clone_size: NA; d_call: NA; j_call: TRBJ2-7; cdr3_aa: CASSALGALIYEQYF; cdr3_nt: TGTGCCAGCAGTGCCCTAGGAGCGCTGATCTACGAGCAGTACTTC
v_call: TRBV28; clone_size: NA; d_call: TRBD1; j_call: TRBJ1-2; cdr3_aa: CASSAQRGPNYGYTF; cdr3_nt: TGTGCCAGCAGTGCACAGAGGGGGCCCAACTATGGCTACACCTTC
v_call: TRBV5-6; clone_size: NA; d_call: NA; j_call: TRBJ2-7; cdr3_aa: CASSQGTTYEQYF; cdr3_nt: TGTGCCAGCAGCCAAGGGACAACCTACGAGCAGTACTTC
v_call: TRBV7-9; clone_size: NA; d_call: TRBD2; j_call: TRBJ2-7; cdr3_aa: CASSPRTSGSYEQYF; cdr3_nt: TGTGCCAGCAGCCCTAGGACTAGCGGGAGCTACGAGCAGTACTTC
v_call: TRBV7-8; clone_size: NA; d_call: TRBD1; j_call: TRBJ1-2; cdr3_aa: CASSGGQGGYGYTF; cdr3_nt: TGTGCCAGCAGTGGGGGGCAGGGGGGCTATGGCTACACCTTC
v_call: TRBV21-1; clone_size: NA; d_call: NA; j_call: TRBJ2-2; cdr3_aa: CASSIWTYNTGELFF; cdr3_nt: TGTGCCAGCAGCATCTGGACATATAACACCGGGGAGCTGTTTTTT
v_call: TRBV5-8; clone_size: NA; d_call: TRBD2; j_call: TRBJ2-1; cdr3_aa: CASSFRTSGSNEQFF; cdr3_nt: TGTGCCAGCAGCTTTCGGACTAGCGGGAGCAATGAGCAGTTCTTC
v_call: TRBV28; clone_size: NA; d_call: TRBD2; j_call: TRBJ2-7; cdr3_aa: CASRDYSGSTYEQYF; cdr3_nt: TGTGCCAGCCGCGATTATAGCGGGAGTACCTACGAGCAGTACTTC
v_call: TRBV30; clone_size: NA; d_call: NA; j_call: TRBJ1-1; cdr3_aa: CAAEEKAEAFF; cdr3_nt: TGTGCTGCGGAAGAAAAGGCTGAAGCTTTCTTT
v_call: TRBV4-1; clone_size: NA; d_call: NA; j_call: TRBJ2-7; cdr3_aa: CASSQDRTLYEQYF; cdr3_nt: TGCGCCAGCAGCCAAGACCGGACTCTATACGAGCAGTACTTC
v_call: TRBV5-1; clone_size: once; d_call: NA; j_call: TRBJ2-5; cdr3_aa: CASSPEGTREQETQYF; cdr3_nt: TGCGCCAGCAGCCCGGAGGGGACCAGGGAACAAGAGACCCAGTACTTC
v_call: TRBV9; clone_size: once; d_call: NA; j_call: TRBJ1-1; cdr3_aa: CASSVGDSSRGAFF; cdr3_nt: TGTGCCAGCAGCGTGGGGGACTCCAGCCGGGGAGCTTTCTTT
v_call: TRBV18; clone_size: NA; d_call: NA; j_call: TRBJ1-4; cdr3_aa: CASSPVSGTKGYEKLFF; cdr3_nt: TGTGCCAGCTCACCGGTATCCGGGACAAAGGGGTATGAAAAACTGTTTTTT
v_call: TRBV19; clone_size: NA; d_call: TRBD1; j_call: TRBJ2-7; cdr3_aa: CASSPGTVYEQYF; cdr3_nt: TGTGCCAGTAGTCCGGGGACAGTGTACGAGCAGTACTTC
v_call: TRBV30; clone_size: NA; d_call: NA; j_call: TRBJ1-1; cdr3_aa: CAWSSGVGRSNTEAFF; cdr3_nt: TGTGCCTGGAGCTCAGGGGTGGGGAGATCGAACACTGAAGCTTTCTTT
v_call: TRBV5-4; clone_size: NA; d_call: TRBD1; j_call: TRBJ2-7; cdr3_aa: CASSLVAGGAYEQYF; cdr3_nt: TGTGCCAGCAGCTTGGTGGCAGGGGGCGCTTACGAGCAGTACTTC
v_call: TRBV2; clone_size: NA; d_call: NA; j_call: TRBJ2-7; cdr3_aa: CASSEALQGNSYEQYF; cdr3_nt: TGTGCCAGCAGTGAAGCGCTTCAGGGGAACTCCTACGAGCAGTACTTC
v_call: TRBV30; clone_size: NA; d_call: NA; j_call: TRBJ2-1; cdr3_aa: CAWKALLSYNEQFF; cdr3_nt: TGTGCCTGGAAAGCATTACTTTCCTACAATGAGCAGTTCTTC
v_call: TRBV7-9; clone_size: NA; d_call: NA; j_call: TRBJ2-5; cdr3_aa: CASNRPPQGMETQYF; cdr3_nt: TGTGCCAGCAACCGCCCACCCCAGGGCATGGAGACCCAGTACTTC
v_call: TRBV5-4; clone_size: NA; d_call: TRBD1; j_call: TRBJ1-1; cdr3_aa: CASSSSGQGDTEAFF; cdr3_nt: TGTGCCAGCAGCTCCTCTGGACAGGGGGACACTGAAGCTTTCTTT
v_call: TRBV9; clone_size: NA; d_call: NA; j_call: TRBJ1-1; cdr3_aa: CASSVGVGLVAFF; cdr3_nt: TGTGCCAGCAGCGTAGGGGTCGGGTTAGTAGCTTTCTTT
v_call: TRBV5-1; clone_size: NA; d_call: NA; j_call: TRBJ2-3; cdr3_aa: CASSQQPGVATDTQYF; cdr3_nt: TGCGCCAGCAGCCAACAACCAGGGGTAGCGACAGATACGCAGTATTTT
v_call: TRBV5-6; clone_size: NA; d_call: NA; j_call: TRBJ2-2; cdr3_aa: CASSLVAQIDTGELFF; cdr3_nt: TGTGCCAGCAGCTTGGTAGCGCAGATCGACACCGGGGAGCTGTTTTTT
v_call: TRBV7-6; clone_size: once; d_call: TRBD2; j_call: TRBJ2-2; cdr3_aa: CASSLGLANTGELFF; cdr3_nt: TGTGCCAGCAGCTTGGGACTAGCGAACACCGGGGAGCTGTTTTTT
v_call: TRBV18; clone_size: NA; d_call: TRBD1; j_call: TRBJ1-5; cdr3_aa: CASSADRTQPQHF; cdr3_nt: TGTGCCAGCTCAGCGGACAGGACGCAGCCCCAGCATTTT
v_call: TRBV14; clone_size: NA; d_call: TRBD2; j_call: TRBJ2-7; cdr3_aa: CASSLLGLRSYEQYF; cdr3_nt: TGTGCCAGCAGCCTCTTGGGACTAAGATCCTACGAGCAGTACTTC
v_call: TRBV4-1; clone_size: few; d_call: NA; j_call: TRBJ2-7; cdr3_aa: CASSHPGQNEQYF; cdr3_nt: TGCGCCAGCAGCCATCCTGGACAAAACGAGCAGTACTTC
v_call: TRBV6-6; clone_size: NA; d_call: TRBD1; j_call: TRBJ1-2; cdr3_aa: CASKGGRYYGYTF; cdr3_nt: TGTGCCAGCAAAGGGGGCAGGTACTATGGCTACACCTTC
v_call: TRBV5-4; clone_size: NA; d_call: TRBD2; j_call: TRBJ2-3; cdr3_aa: CASSFVGGSTDTQYF; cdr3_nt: TGTGCCAGCAGCTTCGTGGGAGGGAGCACAGATACGCAGTATTTT
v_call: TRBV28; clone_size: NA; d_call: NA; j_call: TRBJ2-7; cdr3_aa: CASSAQFYEQYF; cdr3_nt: TGTGCCAGCAGTGCCCAGTTCTACGAGCAGTACTTC
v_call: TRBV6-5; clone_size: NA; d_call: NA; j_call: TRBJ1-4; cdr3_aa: CASSYERAMGNEKLFF; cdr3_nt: TGTGCCAGCAGTTACGAGAGGGCCATGGGGAATGAAAAACTGTTTTTT
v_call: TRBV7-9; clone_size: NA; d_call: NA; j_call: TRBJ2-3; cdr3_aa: CASSLETGKEYF; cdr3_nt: TGTGCCAGCAGCTTAGAGACAGGTAAAGAGTATTTT
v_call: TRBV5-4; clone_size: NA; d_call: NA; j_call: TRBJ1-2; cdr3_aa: CASSLDNRPYGYTF; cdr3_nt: TGTGCCAGCAGCTTGGATAACAGGCCGTATGGCTACACCTTC
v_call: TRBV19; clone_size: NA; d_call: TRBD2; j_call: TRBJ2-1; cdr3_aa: CASSPTSGGYNEQFF; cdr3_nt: TGTGCCAGTAGTCCGACTAGCGGGGGCTACAATGAGCAGTTCTTC
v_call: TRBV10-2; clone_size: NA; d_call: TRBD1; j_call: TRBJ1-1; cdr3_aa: CASTDRGSTEAFF; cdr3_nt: TGCGCCAGCACTGACAGGGGGTCGACTGAAGCTTTCTTT
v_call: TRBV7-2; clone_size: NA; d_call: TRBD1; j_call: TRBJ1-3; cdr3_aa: CASSSQGITSGNTIYF; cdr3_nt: TGTGCCAGCAGCTCACAGGGGATAACCTCTGGAAACACCATATATTTT
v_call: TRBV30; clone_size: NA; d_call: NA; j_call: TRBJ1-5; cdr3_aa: CAWSVGSYSNQPQHF; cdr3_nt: TGTGCCTGGAGTGTGGGCAGTTATAGCAATCAGCCCCAGCATTTT
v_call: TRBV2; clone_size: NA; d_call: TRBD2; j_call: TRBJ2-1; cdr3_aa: CASTLLAGGQDEQFF; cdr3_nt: TGTGCCAGCACCTTACTAGCGGGAGGGCAAGATGAGCAGTTCTTC
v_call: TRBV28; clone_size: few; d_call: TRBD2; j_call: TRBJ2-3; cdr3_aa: CASSPPQREVDTQYF; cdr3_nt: TGTGCCAGCAGTCCCCCCCAGCGGGAAGTGGATACGCAGTATTTT
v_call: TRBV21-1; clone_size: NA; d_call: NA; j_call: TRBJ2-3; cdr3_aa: CASSIPRGDSTDTQYF; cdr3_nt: TGTGCCAGCAGCATCCCCAGGGGGGATAGCACAGATACGCAGTATTTT
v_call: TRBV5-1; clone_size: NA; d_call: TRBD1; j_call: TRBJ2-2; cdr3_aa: CASSAGTVNTGELFF; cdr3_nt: TGCGCCAGCAGCGCCGGGACAGTCAACACCGGGGAGCTGTTTTTT
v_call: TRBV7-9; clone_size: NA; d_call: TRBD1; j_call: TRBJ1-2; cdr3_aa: CSSSRSEGQGLYGYTF; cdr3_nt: TGTTCCAGCAGCCGATCGGAGGGACAGGGGCTATATGGCTACACCTTC
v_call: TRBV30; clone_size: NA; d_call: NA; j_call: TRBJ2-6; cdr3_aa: CAWSPDSSGANVLTF; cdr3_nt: TGTGCCTGGAGTCCCGACAGCTCTGGGGCCAACGTCCTGACTTTC
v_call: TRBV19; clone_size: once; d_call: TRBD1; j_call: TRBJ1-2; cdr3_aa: CASSWRGQGSGYTF; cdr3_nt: TGTGCCAGTAGTTGGCGAGGACAGGGGAGTGGCTACACCTTC
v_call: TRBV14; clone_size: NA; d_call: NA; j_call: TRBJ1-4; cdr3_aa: CASRPGHLGEKLFF; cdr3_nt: TGTGCCAGCAGGCCGGGACATCTTGGAGAAAAACTGTTTTTT
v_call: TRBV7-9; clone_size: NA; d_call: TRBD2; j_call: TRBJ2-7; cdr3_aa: CASSSWTSGRISYEQYF; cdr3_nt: TGTGCCAGCAGCTCGTGGACTAGCGGGAGAATATCCTACGAGCAGTACTTC
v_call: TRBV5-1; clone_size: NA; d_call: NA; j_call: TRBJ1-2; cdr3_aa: CASSQIGGNYGYTF; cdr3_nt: TGCGCCAGCAGCCAAATCGGCGGCAACTATGGCTACACCTTC
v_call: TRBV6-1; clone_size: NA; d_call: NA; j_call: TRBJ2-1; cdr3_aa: CAISDHGRGSYNEQFF; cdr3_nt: TGTGCCATCAGTGACCACGGGAGAGGGTCCTACAATGAGCAGTTCTTC
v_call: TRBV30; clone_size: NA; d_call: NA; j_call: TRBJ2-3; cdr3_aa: CAWSVIVRESTDTQYF; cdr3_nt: TGTGCCTGGAGTGTAATTGTGCGGGAAAGCACAGATACGCAGTATTTT
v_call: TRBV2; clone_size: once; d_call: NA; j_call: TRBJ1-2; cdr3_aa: CASSEGPRGYGYTF; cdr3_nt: TGTGCCAGCAGTGAAGGCCCCCGCGGGTATGGCTACACCTTC